This T cell receptor (beta chain) originates from a study of blood T cell repertoires in COVID-19. Turning to the study itself: Researchers got acute and convalescent COVID-19 samples from the United States, Italy and Spain. Sources were T cells, B-cell-depleted T cells, or PBMCs; the material itself was cDNA or gDNA.

Germline values: CDR1 SGHTA, CDR2 FQGTGA. There are 15 residues in the CDR3. V shed 4 bases, J shed 1 base, and the junction held 1 base outside the gene matches. Profiling relied on immunoSEQ multiplex PCR, and the TCRdb table lists in-frame clones only, not all of them. Of 15,000 to 20,000 clones detected, about 87% appear once; the ten largest clones hold 5%. This TCR was recovered from a woman in her twenties or thirties who had recovered from COVID-19. The V and J genes are TRBV7-3 and TRBJ2-3, with 11 positions matching TRBD1. The sequenced sample was PBMCs or T cells enriched from blood (not recorded which). The CDR3 DNA is TGTGCCAGCAGCTCGGGACAGGGGGGCACAGATACGCAGTATTTT. Translating it yields CASSSGQGGTDTQYF.